The clone carrying this T cell receptor beta chain was observed a few times. Its antigen is unknown. Every bit of the isolated RNA underwent reverse transcription, so sequencing read expressed TCRB transcripts. Profiling relied on immunoSEQ multiplex PCR, and the TCRdb table lists in-frame clones only, not all of them. The data show 450,000 to 550,000 clones, with 30% seen just once and more than 0.055% held by the top ten. The sample originates from a study of beta chain features in type 1 diabetes. General study findings and limits: In comparison with healthy donors, patients had naive, central memory and Treg TCRB repertoires that appeared more similar. Any HLA effect on TCRB rearrangement was left unresolved by small sub-analyses. Cells that show high TCR expression could be over-represented by cDNA sequencing.

The TCR originated in a man aged 18 to 35 in good health. Sequences were obtained from naive CD4+ T cells from blood.

CDR3 sequence reads: CSVVLGAWETQYF. The CDR3 nucleotides read TGCAGCGTTGTACTAGGGGCTTGGGAGACCCAGTACTTC. This chain links TRBV29-1 with TRBJ2-5; the D gene could be TRBD1 or TRBD2 (5 bases each). The germline CDR1 and CDR2 sequences are SQVTM and ANQGSEA. There are 13 residues in the CDR3. V lost 4 bases and J 5 bases, leaving 14 bases between the germline ends.